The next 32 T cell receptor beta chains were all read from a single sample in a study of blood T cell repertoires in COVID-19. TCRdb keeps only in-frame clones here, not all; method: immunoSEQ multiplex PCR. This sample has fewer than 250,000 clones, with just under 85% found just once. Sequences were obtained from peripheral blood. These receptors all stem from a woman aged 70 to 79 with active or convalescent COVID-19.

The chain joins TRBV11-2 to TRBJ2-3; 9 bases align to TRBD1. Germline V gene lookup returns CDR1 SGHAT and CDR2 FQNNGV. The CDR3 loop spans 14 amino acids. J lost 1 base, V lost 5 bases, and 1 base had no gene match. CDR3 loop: CASSRDRGTDTQYF. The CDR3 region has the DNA TGTGCCAGCAGCCGGGACAGGGGCACAGATACGCAGTATTTT.

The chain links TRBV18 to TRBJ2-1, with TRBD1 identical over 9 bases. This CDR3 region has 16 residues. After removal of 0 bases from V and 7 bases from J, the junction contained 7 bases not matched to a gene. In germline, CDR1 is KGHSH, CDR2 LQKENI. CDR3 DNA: TGTGCCAGCTCACCACCGGTGGGACAGGGACGGAATGAGCAGTTCTTC. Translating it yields CASSPPVGQGRNEQFF.

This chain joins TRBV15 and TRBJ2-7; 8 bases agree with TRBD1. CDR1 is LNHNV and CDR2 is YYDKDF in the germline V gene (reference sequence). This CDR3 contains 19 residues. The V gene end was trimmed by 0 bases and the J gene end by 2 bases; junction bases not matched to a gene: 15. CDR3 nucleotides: TGTGCCACCAGCAGAGATCCAGGGCGACAGGGGAGAATCCCCTACGAGCAGTACTTC. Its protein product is CATSRDPGRQGRIPYEQYF. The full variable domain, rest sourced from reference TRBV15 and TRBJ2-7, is DAMVIQNPRYQVTQFGKPVTLSCSQTLNHNVMYWYQQKSSQAPKLLFHYYDKDFNNEADTPDNFQSRRPNTSFCFLDIRSPGLGDTAMYLCATSRDPGRQGRIPYEQYFGPGTRLTVT.

The CDR3 is CASSDKIGTGGSPLHF. The CDR3 DNA sequence: TGTGCCAGCAGCGATAAAATTGGGACAGGGGGCTCACCCCTCCACTTT. V is TRBV3-1 (or the pseudogene TRBV3-2) and J is TRBJ1-6, with TRBD1 matching over 12 bases. V gave up 5 bases and J gave up 10 bases; unmatched junction bases: 9. The CDR3 has 16 residues. Germline CDR1 reads LGHDT; CDR2 reads YNNKEL (reference sequence).

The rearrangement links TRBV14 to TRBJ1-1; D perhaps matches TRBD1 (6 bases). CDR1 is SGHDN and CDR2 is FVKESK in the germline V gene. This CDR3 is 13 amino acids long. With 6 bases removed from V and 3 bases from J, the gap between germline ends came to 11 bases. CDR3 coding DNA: TGTGCCAGCAGAGCCAAGGGGGACACTGAAGCTTTCTTT. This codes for CASRAKGDTEAFF.

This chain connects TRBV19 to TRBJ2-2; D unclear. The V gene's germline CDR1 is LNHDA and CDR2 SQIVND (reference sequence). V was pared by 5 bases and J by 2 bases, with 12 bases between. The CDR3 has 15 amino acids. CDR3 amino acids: CASSPGPSNTGELFF. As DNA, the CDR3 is TGTGCCAGTAGTCCGGGTCCGTCCAACACCGGGGAGCTGTTTTTT.

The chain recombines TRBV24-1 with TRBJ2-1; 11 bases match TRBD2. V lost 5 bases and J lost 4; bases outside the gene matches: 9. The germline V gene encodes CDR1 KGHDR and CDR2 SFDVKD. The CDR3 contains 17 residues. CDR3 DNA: TGTGCCACCAGTGGACGGCAGACTAGCGGGGCTTACAATGAGCAGTTCTTC. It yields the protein CATSGRQTSGAYNEQFF.

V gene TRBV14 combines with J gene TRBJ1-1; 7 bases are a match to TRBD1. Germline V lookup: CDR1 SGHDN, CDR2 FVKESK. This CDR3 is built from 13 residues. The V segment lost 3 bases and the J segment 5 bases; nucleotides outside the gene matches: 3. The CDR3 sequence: CASSQNRGTEAFF. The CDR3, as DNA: TGTGCCAGCAGCCAGAACAGGGGAACTGAAGCTTTCTTT.

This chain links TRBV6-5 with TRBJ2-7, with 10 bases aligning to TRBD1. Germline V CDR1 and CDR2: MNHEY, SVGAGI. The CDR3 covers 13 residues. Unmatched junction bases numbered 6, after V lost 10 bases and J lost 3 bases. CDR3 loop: CAIQTGGNYEQYF. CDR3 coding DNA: TGTGCCATCCAGACAGGGGGCAACTACGAGCAGTACTTC.

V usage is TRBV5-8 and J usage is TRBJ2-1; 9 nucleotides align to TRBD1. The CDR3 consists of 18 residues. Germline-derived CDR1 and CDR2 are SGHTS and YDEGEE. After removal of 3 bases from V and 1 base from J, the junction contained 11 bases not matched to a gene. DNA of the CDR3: TGTGCCAGCAGCTGGGGGCGAGGGACAGGGAAATCCTACAATGAGCAGTTCTTC. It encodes CASSWGRGTGKSYNEQFF. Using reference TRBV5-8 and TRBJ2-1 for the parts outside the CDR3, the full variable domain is EAGVTQSPTHLIKTRGQQATLRCSPISGHTSVYWYQQALGLGLQFLLWYDEGEERNRGNFPPRFSGRQFPNYSSELNVNALELEDSALYLCASSWGRGTGKSYNEQFFGPGTRLTVL.

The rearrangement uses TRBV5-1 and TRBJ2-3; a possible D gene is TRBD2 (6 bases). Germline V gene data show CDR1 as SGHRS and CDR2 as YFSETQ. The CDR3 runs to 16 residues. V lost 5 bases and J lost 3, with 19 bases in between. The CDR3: CASRRRVMGWTDTQYF. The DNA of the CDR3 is TGCGCCAGCAGAAGGAGGGTGATGGGATGGACAGATACGCAGTATTTT. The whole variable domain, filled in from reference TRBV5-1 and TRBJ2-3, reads KAGVTQTPRYLIKTRGQQVTLSCSPISGHRSVSWYQQTPGQGLQFLFEYFSETQRNKGNFPGRFSGRQFSNSRSEMNVSTLELGDSALYLCASRRRVMGWTDTQYFGPGTRLTVL.

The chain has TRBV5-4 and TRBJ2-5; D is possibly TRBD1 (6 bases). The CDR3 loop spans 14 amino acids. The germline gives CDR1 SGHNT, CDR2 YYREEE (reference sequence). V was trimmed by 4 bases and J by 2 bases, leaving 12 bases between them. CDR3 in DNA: TGTGCCAGCAGCATGGGACACTTGCAAGAGACCCAGTACTTC. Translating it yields CASSMGHLQETQYF.

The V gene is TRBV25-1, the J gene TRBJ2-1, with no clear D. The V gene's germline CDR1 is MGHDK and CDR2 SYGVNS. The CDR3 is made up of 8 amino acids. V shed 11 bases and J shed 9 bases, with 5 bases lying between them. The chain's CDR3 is CAAGEQFF. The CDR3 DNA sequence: TGTGCCGCCGGTGAGCAGTTCTTC.

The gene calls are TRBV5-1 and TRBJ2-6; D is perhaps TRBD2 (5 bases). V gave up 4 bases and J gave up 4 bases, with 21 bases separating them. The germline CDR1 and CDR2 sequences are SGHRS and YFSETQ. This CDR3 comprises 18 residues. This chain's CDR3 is CASSPGIGINEGANVLTF. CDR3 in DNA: TGCGCCAGCAGCCCGGGAATAGGAATCAACGAGGGGGCCAACGTCCTGACTTTC.

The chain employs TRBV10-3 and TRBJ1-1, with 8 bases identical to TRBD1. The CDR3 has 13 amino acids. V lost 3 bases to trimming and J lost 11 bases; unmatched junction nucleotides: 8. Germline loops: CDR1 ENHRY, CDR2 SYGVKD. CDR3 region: CAISDLQGEMAFF. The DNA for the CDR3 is TGTGCCATCAGTGACTTACAGGGGGAGATGGCTTTCTTT.

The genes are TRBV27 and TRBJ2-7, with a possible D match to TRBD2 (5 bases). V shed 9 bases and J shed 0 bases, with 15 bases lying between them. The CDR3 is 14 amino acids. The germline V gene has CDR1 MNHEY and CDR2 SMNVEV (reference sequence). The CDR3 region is CASTPGGLSYEQYF. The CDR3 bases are TGTGCCAGTACGCCTGGAGGCCTCTCCTACGAGCAGTACTTC.

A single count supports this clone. The CDR3 reads CASSLGAGTEAFF. CDR3 DNA sequence: TGTGCCAGCAGCTTGGGGGCGGGCACTGAAGCTTTCTTT. The gene calls are TRBV5-4 and TRBJ1-1; no definite D call. Germline CDR1 is SGHNT and CDR2 is YYREEE (reference sequence). The CDR3 sequence is 13 residues long. The germline V and J ends were trimmed by 0 bases and 4 bases, with 7 bases remaining between them.

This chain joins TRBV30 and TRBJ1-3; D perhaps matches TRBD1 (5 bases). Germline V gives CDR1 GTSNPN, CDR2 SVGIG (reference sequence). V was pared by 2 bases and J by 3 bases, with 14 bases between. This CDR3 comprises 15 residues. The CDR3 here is CAWSTQGGGGNTIYF. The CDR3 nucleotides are TGTGCCTGGAGTACCCAGGGAGGAGGTGGAAACACCATATATTTT.

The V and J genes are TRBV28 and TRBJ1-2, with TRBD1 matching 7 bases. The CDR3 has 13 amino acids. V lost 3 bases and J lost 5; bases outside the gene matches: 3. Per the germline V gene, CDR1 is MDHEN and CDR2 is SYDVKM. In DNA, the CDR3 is TGTGCCAGCAGTTTGAGGGACAGATATGGCTACACCTTC. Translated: CASSLRDRYGYTF.

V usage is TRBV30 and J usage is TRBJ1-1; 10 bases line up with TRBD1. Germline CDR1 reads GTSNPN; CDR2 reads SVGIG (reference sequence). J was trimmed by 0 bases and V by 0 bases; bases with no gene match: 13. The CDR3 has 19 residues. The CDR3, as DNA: TGTGCCTGGAGTGTAAACCCCTGGGACAGGGGAGCCATGAACACTGAAGCTTTCTTT. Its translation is CAWSVNPWDRGAMNTEAFF.

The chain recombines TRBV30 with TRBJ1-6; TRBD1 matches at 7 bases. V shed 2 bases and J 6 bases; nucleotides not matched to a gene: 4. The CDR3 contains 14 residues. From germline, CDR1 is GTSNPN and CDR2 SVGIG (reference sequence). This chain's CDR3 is CAWSPTGPNSPLHF. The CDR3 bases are TGTGCCTGGAGTCCGACAGGGCCTAATTCACCCCTCCACTTT.

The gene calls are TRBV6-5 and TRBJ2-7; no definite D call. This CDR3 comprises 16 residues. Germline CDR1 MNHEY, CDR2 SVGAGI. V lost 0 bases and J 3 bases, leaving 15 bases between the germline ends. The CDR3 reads CASSYSAPFRFYEQYF. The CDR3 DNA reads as TGTGCCAGCAGTTACTCGGCTCCGTTCAGGTTCTACGAGCAGTACTTC.

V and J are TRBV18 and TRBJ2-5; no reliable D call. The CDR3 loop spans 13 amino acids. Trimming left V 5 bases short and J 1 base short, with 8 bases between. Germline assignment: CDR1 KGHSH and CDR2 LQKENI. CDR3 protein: CASSNLGQETQYF. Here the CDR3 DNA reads TGTGCCAGCTCAAATCTCGGCCAAGAGACCCAGTACTTC.

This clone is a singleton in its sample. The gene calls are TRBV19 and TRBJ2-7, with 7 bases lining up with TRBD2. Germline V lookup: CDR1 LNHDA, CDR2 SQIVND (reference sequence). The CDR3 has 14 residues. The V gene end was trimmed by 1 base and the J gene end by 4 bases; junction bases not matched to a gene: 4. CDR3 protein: CASSIAGAGYEQYF. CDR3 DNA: TGTGCCAGTAGTATAGCGGGAGCGGGGTACGAGCAGTACTTC.

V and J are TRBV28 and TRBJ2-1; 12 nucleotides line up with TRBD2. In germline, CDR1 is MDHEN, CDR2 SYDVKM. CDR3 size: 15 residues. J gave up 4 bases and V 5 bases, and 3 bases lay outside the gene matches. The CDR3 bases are TGTGCCAGCAGTCTAGCGGGAGGGACATACAATGAGCAGTTCTTC. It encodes CASSLAGGTYNEQFF.

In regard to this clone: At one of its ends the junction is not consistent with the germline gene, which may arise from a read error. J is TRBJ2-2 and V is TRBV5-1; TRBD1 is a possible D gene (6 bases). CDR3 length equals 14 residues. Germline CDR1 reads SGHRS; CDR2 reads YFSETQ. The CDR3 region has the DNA TGCGCCAGCAGCTTCCAGGGGAACCCCGGGGAGCTGTTTTTT. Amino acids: CASSFQGNPGELFF.

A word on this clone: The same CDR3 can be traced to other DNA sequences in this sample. The CDR3 sequence: CASSLAVNTEAFF. The CDR3 DNA follows: TGTGCCAGCAGCTTGGCGGTGAACACTGAAGCTTTCTTT. This chain connects TRBV5-6 to TRBJ1-1; D is ambiguous. The length of the CDR3 is 13 residues. Per the germline V gene, CDR1 is SGHDT and CDR2 is YYEEEE. V was cut by 0 bases and J by 0 bases, with 3 bases left in between.

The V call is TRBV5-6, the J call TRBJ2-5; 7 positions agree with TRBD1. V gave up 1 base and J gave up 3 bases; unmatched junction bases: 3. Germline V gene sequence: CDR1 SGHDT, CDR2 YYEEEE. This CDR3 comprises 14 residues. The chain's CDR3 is CASSLLGTEETQYF. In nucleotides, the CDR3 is TGTGCCAGCAGCTTGTTAGGGACAGAAGAGACCCAGTACTTC.

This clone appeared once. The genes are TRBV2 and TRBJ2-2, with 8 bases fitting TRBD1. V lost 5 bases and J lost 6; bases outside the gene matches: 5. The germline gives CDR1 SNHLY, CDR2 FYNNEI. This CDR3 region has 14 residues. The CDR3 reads CASSLTGEAGELFF. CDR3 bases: TGTGCCAGCAGTTTGACAGGGGAGGCCGGGGAGCTGTTTTTT.

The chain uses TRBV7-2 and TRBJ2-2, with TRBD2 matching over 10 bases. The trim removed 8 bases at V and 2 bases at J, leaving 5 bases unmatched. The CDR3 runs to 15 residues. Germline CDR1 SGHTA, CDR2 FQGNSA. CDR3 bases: TGTGCCAGCTCGGGACTAGCGATTAACACCGGGGAGCTGTTTTTT. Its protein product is CASSGLAINTGELFF. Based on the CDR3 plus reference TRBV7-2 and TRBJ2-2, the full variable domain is GAGVSQSPSNKVTEKGKDVELRCDPISGHTALYWYRQSLGQGLEFLIYFQGNSAPDKSGLPSDRFSAERTGGSVSTLTIQRTQQEDSAVYLCASSGLAINTGELFFGEGSRLTVL.

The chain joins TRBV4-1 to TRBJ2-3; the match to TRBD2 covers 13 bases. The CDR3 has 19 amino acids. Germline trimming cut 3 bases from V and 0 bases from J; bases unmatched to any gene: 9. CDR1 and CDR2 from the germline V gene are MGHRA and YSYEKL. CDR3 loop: CASSQPRTSGRASTDTQYF. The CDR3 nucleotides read TGCGCCAGCAGCCAGCCCCGGACTAGCGGGAGAGCTAGCACAGATACGCAGTATTTT.

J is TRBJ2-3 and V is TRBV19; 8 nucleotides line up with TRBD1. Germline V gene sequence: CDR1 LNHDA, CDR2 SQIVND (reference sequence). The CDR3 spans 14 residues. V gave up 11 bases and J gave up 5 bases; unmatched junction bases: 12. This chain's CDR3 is CAARSGQAGDTQYF. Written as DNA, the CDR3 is TGTGCCGCCCGGTCGGGACAGGCAGGAGATACGCAGTATTTT.